The 11 T cell receptor beta chains below all came from one sample that was sequenced in a study of human T cells and chemical hapten exposure. TCRdb passed the RACE reads through MiXCR, listing each CDR3 protein once. The table has around 27,000 distinct CDR3 sequences, around 6% seen once. The time point here: patch test 3, about 24 weeks after DPC sensitization. The treatment is: therapeutic diphenylcyclopropenone sensitization with weekly scalp DPC. Material: whole blood, obtained in connection with sensitization to the hapten diphenylcyclopropenone (DPC). The receptors derive from a man aged 30 to 39 with alopecia areata. Some clones in this sample may be carry-over from other donors' samples.

This clonotype was detected many times. The chain employs TRBV29-1 and TRBJ2-3; possibly TRBD1 for D (6 bases). Trimming left V 2 bases short and J 0 bases short, with 18 bases between. The CDR3 is 17 amino acids. Per germline, CDR1 SQVTM and CDR2 ANQGSEA. CDR3 in amino acids: CSVERKSQGISTDTQYF. CDR3 nucleotides: TGCAGCGTTGAAAGGAAGAGCCAGGGGATTAGCACAGATACGCAGTATTTT.

This clonotype was recorded many times. This chain connects TRBV7-9 to TRBJ2-2; 12 positions match TRBD2. V dropped 3 bases and J dropped 4; count of bases not matched to a gene: 0. Per germline, CDR1 SEHNR and CDR2 FQNEAQ (reference sequence). The CDR3 length is 15 residues. The CDR3 protein is CASSLGLAGTGELFF. CDR3 nucleotide sequence: TGTGCCAGCAGCTTGGGACTAGCGGGCACCGGGGAGCTGTTTTTT. Using reference TRBV7-9 and TRBJ2-2 for the parts outside the CDR3, the full variable domain is DTGVSQNPRHKITKRGQNVTFRCDPISEHNRLYWYRQTLGQGPEFLTYFQNEAQLEKSRLLSDRFSAERPKGSFSTLEIQRTEQGDSAMYLCASSLGLAGTGELFFGEGSRLTVL.

This clonotype came up many times. The genes are TRBV7-2 and TRBJ2-7, with D perhaps matching TRBD1 (5 bases). Trimming cost V 1 base and J 6 bases, with 19 bases left between them. Germline-derived CDR1 and CDR2 are SGHTA and FQGNSA. The CDR3 is 16 residues long. DNA of the CDR3: TGTGCCAGCAGCTTAGGTACAGGACGCCCGGCCTCCGAGCAGTACTTC. Its protein is CASSLGTGRPASEQYF. The full variable domain, in which reference TRBV7-2 and TRBJ2-7 provide the parts outside the CDR3, is GAGVSQSPSNKVTEKGKDVELRCDPISGHTALYWYRQSLGQGLEFLIYFQGNSAPDKSGLPSDRFSAERTGGSVSTLTIQRTQQEDSAVYLCASSLGTGRPASEQYFGPGTRLTVT.

This clonotype was seen repeatedly, ten times or more. The chain combines TRBV12-3 or TRBV12-4 with TRBJ2-2, with 9 nucleotides matching TRBD1. The V and J ends lost 3 bases and 5 bases, in that order; junction bases with no gene match: 4. The CDR3 consists of 15 residues. CDR3 residues: CASSLFGQGTGELFF. In DNA form, the CDR3 reads TGTGCCAGCAGTTTGTTCGGACAGGGGACCGGGGAGCTGTTTTTT.

This clonotype was recorded at least ten times. The chain has TRBV27 and TRBJ2-3; TRBD1 matches at 8 bases. This CDR3 is built from 14 residues. Unmatched junction bases numbered 5, after V lost 4 bases and J lost 5 bases. Germline V gives CDR1 MNHEY, CDR2 SMNVEV (reference sequence). DNA of the CDR3: TGTGCCAGCAGTTCCCGGGGGACAGGAGATACGCAGTATTTT. Protein sequence: CASSSRGTGDTQYF.

This clonotype was observed at least ten times. This chain links TRBV11-2 with TRBJ2-1; 10 nucleotides match TRBD2. From germline, CDR1 is SGHAT and CDR2 FQNNGV. The CDR3 contains 16 residues. V was pared by 1 base and J by 5 bases, with 5 bases of the junction left unmatched. The CDR3 loop is CASSLALAGLDNEQFF. CDR3 nucleotides: TGTGCCAGCAGCTTAGCACTAGCGGGACTCGACAATGAGCAGTTCTTC.

This clonotype was counted ten times or more. The chain is built from TRBV6-5 and TRBJ2-5; D not certain. This CDR3 is built from 11 residues. Germline-derived CDR1 and CDR2 are MNHEY and SVGAGI. Trimming removed 10 bases from V and 2 bases from J, with 8 bases in between. CDR3 coding DNA: TGTGCCACCACAGTACAAGAGACCCAGTACTTC. Translation: CATTVQETQYF.

V usage is TRBV2 and J usage is TRBJ2-1; D remains ambiguous. Trimming removed 4 bases at V and 10 bases at J, with 11 bases between. The germline V gene encodes CDR1 SNHLY and CDR2 FYNNEI. This CDR3 is 12 amino acids long. CDR3 sequence reads: CASSAVFNEQFF. The CDR3 nucleotides read TGTGCCAGCAGTGCCGTCTTTAACGAGCAGTTCTTC.

V usage is TRBV27 and J usage is TRBJ2-7; tentatively, D is TRBD1 (5 bases). Trimming pared 8 bases from V and 4 bases from J, leaving 18 bases between. CDR3 size: 14 residues. In germline, CDR1 is MNHEY, CDR2 SMNVEV (reference sequence). Here the CDR3 DNA reads TGTGCCAGCCGCCAGGGCCCTGAAATTTACGAGCAGTACTTC. The encoded protein is CASRQGPEIYEQYF.

In its sample, this clonotype was seen many times. The V gene is TRBV4-3, the J gene TRBJ1-4; 7 nucleotides agree with TRBD1. The CDR3 spans 17 residues. Germline loops: CDR1 LGHNA, CDR2 YSLEER. The V and J ends lost 0 bases and 0 bases, in that order; junction bases with no gene match: 4. CDR3 coding DNA: TGCGCCAGCAGCCAAGATGGGACAGAAGCAACTAATGAAAAACTGTTTTTT. Its translation is CASSQDGTEATNEKLFF.

The gene calls are TRBV7-2 and TRBJ2-7, with TRBD1 identical over 11 bases. The CDR3 has 16 residues. The J segment lost 1 base and the V segment lost 3 bases, leaving 5 bases of the junction unmatched. CDR1 SGHTA and CDR2 FQGNSA come from the germline V gene. In nucleotides, the CDR3 is TGTGCCAGCAGCTTTCCGGGACAGGGGGAATCCTACGAGCAGTACTTC. Its protein product is CASSFPGQGESYEQYF.